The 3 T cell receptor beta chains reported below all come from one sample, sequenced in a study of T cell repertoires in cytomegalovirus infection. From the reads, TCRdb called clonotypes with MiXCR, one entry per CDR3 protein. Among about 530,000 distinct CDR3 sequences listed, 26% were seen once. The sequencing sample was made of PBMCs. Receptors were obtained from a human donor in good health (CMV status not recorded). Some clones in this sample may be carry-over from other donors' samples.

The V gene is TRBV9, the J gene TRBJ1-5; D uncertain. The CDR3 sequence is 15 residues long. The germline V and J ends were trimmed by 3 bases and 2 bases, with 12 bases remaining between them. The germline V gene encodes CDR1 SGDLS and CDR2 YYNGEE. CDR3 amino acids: CASSATGVGNQPQHF. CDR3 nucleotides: TGTGCCAGCAGCGCAACGGGTGTGGGCAATCAGCCCCAGCATTTT. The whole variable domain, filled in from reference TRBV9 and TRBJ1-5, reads DSGVTQTPKHLITATGQRVTLRCSPRSGDLSVYWYQQSLDQGLQFLIQYYNGEERAKGNILERFSAQQFPDLHSELNLSSLELGDSALYFCASSATGVGNQPQHFGDGTRLSIL.

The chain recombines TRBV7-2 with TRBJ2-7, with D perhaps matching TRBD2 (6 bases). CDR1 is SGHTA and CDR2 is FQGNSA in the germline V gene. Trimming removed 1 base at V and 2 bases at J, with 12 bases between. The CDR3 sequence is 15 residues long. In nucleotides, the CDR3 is TGTGCCAGCAGCTTAGGCGGGACGCCAACCTACGAGCAGTACTTC. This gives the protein CASSLGGTPTYEQYF.

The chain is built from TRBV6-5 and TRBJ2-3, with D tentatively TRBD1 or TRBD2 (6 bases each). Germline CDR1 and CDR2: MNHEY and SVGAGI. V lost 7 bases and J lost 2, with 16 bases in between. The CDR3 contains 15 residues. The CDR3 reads CASNSLGGNTDTQYF. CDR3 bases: TGTGCCAGCAATTCCCTGGGGGGCAACACAGATACGCAGTATTTT.